Following are 17 T cell receptor beta chains from one sample sequenced in a study of blood T cells in healthy people across ages (dated by TCRdb to between 2015 and 2017). The library came from 5' RACE. The second PCR ran for about 7 to 11 cycles and used a J-beta primer mix along with a sample-barcoded 5' primer. Using fastp at Q25 and MiXCR, TCRdb reprocessed the public reads and kept productive beta chains. Duplicate CDR3 protein sequences are folded into a single record with the most common DNA and genes. The sample has approximately 1,700,000 distinct CDR3 sequences on record, about two fifths of them singletons. The top ten clones comprise 20% to 25% of the sample. Sequenced: blood. Receptors originate from a human donor in good health.

In regard to this clonotype: A read error may account for a junction end that differs from germline. The chain combines TRBV12-3 or TRBV12-4 with TRBJ1-1, with D unclear. The CDR3 contains 13 residues. Here the CDR3 DNA reads TGTGCCAACAGTTTAAGAGTGAACACTGAAGCTTTCTTT. Protein: CANSLRVNTEAFF.

The V call is TRBV6-5, the J call TRBJ2-1; D remains unclear. Germline lookup yields CDR1 MNHEY and CDR2 SVGAGI. The CDR3 sequence is 13 residues long. Trimming cost V 2 bases and J 8 bases, with 10 bases left between them. CDR3 DNA sequence: TGTGCCAGCAGTTACCGGGCGGTCCATGAGCAGTTCTTC. It yields the protein CASSYRAVHEQFF.

Details on this clonotype: This clone may be a read error of a much larger clone one base away. The V call is TRBV4-1, the J call TRBJ2-1; 7 bases map to TRBD2. The CDR3 contains 17 residues. Germline V gene lookup returns CDR1 MGHRA and CDR2 YSYEKL. The V and J ends lost 0 bases and 7 bases, in that order; junction bases with no gene match: 12. The DNA for the CDR3 is TGCGCCAGCAGCCAAGATTCTCGGACTGGCGGGGGTAATGAGCAGTTCTTC. This codes for CASSQDSRTGGGNEQFF.

The chain couples TRBV12-3 or TRBV12-4 to TRBJ2-3; D tentatively reads TRBD1 or TRBD2 (6 bases each). The CDR3 has 16 amino acids. V was shortened by 6 bases and J by 0 bases, with 16 bases between the two germline ends. The DNA for the CDR3 is TGTGCCAGCAGCCCGGACCGGGGGCGGAGCACAGATACGCAGTATTTT. This sequence encodes CASSPDRGRSTDTQYF.

The chain recombines TRBV4-3 with TRBJ2-3; possibly TRBD2 for D (5 bases). CDR3 size: 15 residues. Trimming took off 4 bases at V and 0 bases at J, with 11 bases between the two ends. The germline gives CDR1 LGHNA, CDR2 YSLEER. Written as DNA, the CDR3 is TGCGCCAGCAGCCGTCTACTAGATAGCACAGATACGCAGTATTTT. Translated, it gives CASSRLLDSTDTQYF.

The chain links TRBV5-1 to TRBJ1-4, with unresolved D. This CDR3 spans 14 amino acids. Germline V gene data show CDR1 as SGHRS and CDR2 as YFSETQ. V lost 1 base to trimming and J lost 3 bases, with 7 bases between them. This chain's CDR3 is CASSLTDSNEKLFF. Here the CDR3 DNA reads TGCGCCAGCAGCTTGACGGACTCTAATGAAAAACTGTTTTTT.

Concerning this clonotype: A junction end diverges from the germline sequence, so it may reflect a read error. This rearrangement joins TRBV5-6 to TRBJ1-2; D remains ambiguous. The length of the CDR3 is 11 residues. The germline V gene has CDR1 SGHDT and CDR2 YYEEEE. CDR3 sequence (DNA): TGTGCCTGCAGCTTGGGGTATGGCTACACCTTC. Translated, it gives CACSLGYGYTF. The variable domain in full, completed from reference TRBV5-6 and TRBJ1-2, reads DAGVTQSPTHLIKTRGQQVTLRCSPKSGHDTVSWYQQALGQGPQFIFQYYEEEERQRGNFPDRFSGHQFPNYSSELNVNALLLGDSALYLCACSLGYGYTFGSGTRLTVV.

This clonotype has just a few counts. The rearrangement uses TRBV29-1 and TRBJ2-5; unclear D gene. The V gene's germline CDR1 is SQVTM and CDR2 ANQGSEA. The CDR3 sequence is 11 residues long. The germline V and J ends were trimmed by 8 bases and 4 bases, with 11 bases remaining between them. CDR3 region: CSLKHGETQYF. In DNA form, the CDR3 reads TGCAGCTTAAAGCACGGAGAGACCCAGTACTTC.

This chain joins TRBV3-1 and TRBJ1-5, with D unresolved. Germline V CDR1 and CDR2: LGHDT, YNNKEL (reference sequence). The CDR3 sequence is 15 residues long. V was pared by 0 bases and J by 6 bases, with 12 bases between. Here the CDR3 reads CASSQDGEGGQPQHF. Here the CDR3 DNA reads TGTGCCAGCAGCCAAGATGGGGAGGGCGGTCAGCCCCAGCATTTT.

This clonotype was counted a few times. The chain is built from TRBV6-5 and TRBJ1-5; 8 bases fit TRBD1. This CDR3 comprises 15 residues. V was clipped by 6 bases and J by 3 bases; unmatched bases: 7. Per the germline V gene, CDR1 is MNHEY and CDR2 is SVGAGI. Here the CDR3 reads CASSLDRGNNQPQHF. CDR3 DNA sequence: TGTGCCAGCAGCTTAGACAGGGGTAACAATCAGCCCCAGCATTTT.

The rearrangement uses TRBV5-1 and TRBJ2-1, with D possibly TRBD2 on 6 matching bases. The CDR3 loop spans 11 amino acids. CDR1 is SGHRS, CDR2 YFSETQ, per germline. V gave up 0 bases and J gave up 15 bases, with 10 bases separating them. CDR3 loop: CASSLAGDPFF. The CDR3 DNA reads TGCGCCAGCAGCTTGGCGGGAGACCCGTTCTTC.

The chain employs TRBV7-9 and TRBJ2-1; D may be TRBD2 (5 bases). The CDR3 consists of 18 residues. The germline V and J ends were trimmed by 2 bases and 0 bases, with 17 bases remaining between them. Per the germline V gene, CDR1 is SEHNR and CDR2 is FQNEAQ (reference sequence). The chain's CDR3 is CASSLKRKLASSYNEQFF. The DNA for the CDR3 is TGTGCCAGCAGCTTAAAGCGTAAGCTAGCCTCCTCCTACAATGAGCAGTTCTTC.

With respect to this clonotype: No conserved phenylalanine or tryptophan ends this CDR3, so it is likely a read error. The chain employs TRBV27 and TRBJ2-1, with D unclear. This CDR3 has 13 residues. The ends were cut back, 1 base at V and 5 bases at J, with 6 bases in the middle. Per the germline V gene, CDR1 is MNHEY and CDR2 is SMNVEV (reference sequence). The DNA of the CDR3 is TGTGCCAGCAGTTTATTAAGCGACAATGAGCAGTTCGTC. This sequence encodes CASSLLSDNEQFV.

The chain joins TRBV5-1 to TRBJ1-4, with D perhaps matching TRBD1 (5 bases). The CDR3 sequence is 15 residues long. Deletions cut 4 bases from V and 8 bases from J, with 18 bases between. CDR1 and CDR2 from the germline V gene are SGHRS and YFSETQ. CDR3 amino acids: CASSQGGAREEKLFF. CDR3 nucleotides: TGCGCCAGCAGCCAAGGCGGGGCACGGGAAGAAAAACTGTTTTTT.

This chain links TRBV6-2 or TRBV6-3 with TRBJ1-6, with no clear D. Between the trimmed V and J ends, which lost 6 bases and 8 bases, there was a span of 17 bases. The CDR3 has 15 residues. Germline assignment: CDR1 MNHEY and CDR2 SVGEGT. The CDR3 is CASSQQWGDYSPLHF. The DNA of the CDR3 is TGTGCCAGCAGCCAGCAGTGGGGAGACTATTCACCCCTCCACTTT.

V is TRBV11-1 and J is TRBJ2-4, with 8 bases aligning to TRBD2. The closer fit of TRBJ2-7 to the DNA end suggests the J call may be wrong. The CDR3 contains 21 residues. The germline V gene encodes CDR1 SGHAT and CDR2 FQDESV (reference sequence). CDR3 nucleotides: TGTGCCAGCAGCTTAACGTCAGGATTACGAGCGGCGGGGGGATTCTCCTACGAGCAGTACTTC. It is translated as CASSLTSGLRAAGGFSYEQYF.

This clonotype was found many times. The V call is TRBV29-1, the J call TRBJ1-2; 8 nucleotides align to TRBD1. CDR3 length equals 13 residues. V was pared by 4 bases and J by 3 bases, with 4 bases of the junction left unmatched. Per the germline V gene, CDR1 is SQVTM and CDR2 is ANQGSEA. The CDR3 DNA follows: TGCAGCGTTGGGCAGGGGGCTGACTATGGCTACACCTTC. Protein product: CSVGQGADYGYTF.